This T cell receptor (beta chain) was obtained from a study of a mutant IDH1 vaccine in newly diagnosed glioma. In the study overall: Vaccination followed radiotherapy alone by 4-6 weeks, or accompanied temozolomide cycles.

Data came from immunoSEQ multiplex PCR; TCRdb stores just in-frame clones and leaves some out. Of around 50,000 clones in the sample, around four fifths were seen once. The time point denotes: week 35, safety follow-up. Doses comprised 300 ug of mutant IDH1 20-mer peptide each, plus topical imiquimod. This clone was found a few times. Its matching antigen is unknown. General observations from the study: There were vaccine-induced immune responses in 85% to 95% of the patients. Pseudoprogression appeared independent of alterations in top peripheral clonotypes.

The CDR3 sequence is 14 residues long. With 6 bases removed from V and 1 base from J, the gap between germline ends came to 10 bases. CDR1 is SNHLY, CDR2 FYNNEI, per germline. This TCR derives from a middle-aged man with glioma. Material: PBMCs, obtained from a glioma patient whose treatment included an IDH1 peptide vaccine. This sequence joins TRBV2 and TRBJ1-5; D unclear. The CDR3 DNA sequence: TGTGCCAGCAGGAGAGACGCGAGCAATCAGCCCCAGCATTTT. Translating gives CASRRDASNQPQHF.